This section outlines one T cell receptor beta chain sequence together with its context. This sample stems from a study of T cell changes during pregnancy in multiple sclerosis. Sequenced by immunoSEQ multiplex PCR; TCRdb stores in-frame clones only, minus some. The sample comprises about 93,000 clones, about nine tenths of which are singletons, and more than 1.5% rests with the top ten. The sequenced sample was peripheral blood, obtained after pregnancy. The TCR originated in a female donor in good health, enrolled as a control in a pregnancy study.

The CDR3 sequence is CASSIVEGANYGYTF. CDR3 sequence (DNA): TGTGCCAGTAGTATTGTGGAGGGGGCGAACTATGGCTACACCTTC. The chain links TRBV19 to TRBJ1-2; 7 positions match TRBD1. Trimming removed 3 bases from V and 2 bases from J; junction bases left unmatched: 6. Germline loops: CDR1 LNHDA, CDR2 SQIVND (reference sequence). This CDR3 has 15 amino acids.